These 15 T cell receptor beta chains were all obtained from the same sample, sequenced in a study of beta chain features in type 1 diabetes (dated by TCRdb to the late 2010s). The paper as a whole reports these results and caveats: A moderate but significant shortening of TCRB CDR3 length was observed in type 1 diabetes patients in all four CD4+ subsets.

Libraries were prepared through the immunoSEQ multiplex PCR assay. All of the isolated RNA was reverse transcribed with the High Capacity cDNA Reverse Transcription Kit, so expressed TCRB transcripts were sequenced. Entries here come from immuneACCESS through TCRdb and include only in-frame sequences with V and J called. Some clones fail to appear in such tables; in the studies checked, an unresolved V gene covers under half of the shortfall, and the cause of the remainder is unknown. In this sample the table shows some 63,000 clones, roughly 49% of which occur a single time. Clones ranked in the top ten supply roughly 0.7% of the sample. No antigen has been assigned to these receptors. What was sequenced was central memory CD4+ T cells from blood. The source is a young man with type 1 diabetes.

The chain joins TRBV9 to TRBJ1-1; 7 nucleotides match TRBD1. V lost 3 bases to trimming and J lost 0 bases; unmatched junction nucleotides: 8. The CDR3 extends over 16 amino acids. Germline-derived CDR1 and CDR2 are SGDLS and YYNGEE. The CDR3 coding sequence is TGTGCCAGCAGCGAGGGGGACAGTTATATGAACACTGAAGCTTTCTTT. Its translation is CASSEGDSYMNTEAFF.

In this sample, this clone turned up a few times. The rearrangement joins TRBV18 to TRBJ2-1; maybe TRBD1 (5 bases). There are 13 residues in the CDR3. The V and J ends lost 6 bases and 3 bases respectively, with 9 bases between them. CDR1 and CDR2 (germline): KGHSH, LQKENI. For the CDR3, the DNA is TGTGCCAGCTCGACAGAGATCTACAATGAGCAGTTCTTC. This sequence encodes CASSTEIYNEQFF.

This clone came up a few times. V usage is TRBV6-6 and J usage is TRBJ2-1, with 14 bases matching TRBD2. Germline values: CDR1 MNHNY, CDR2 SVGAGI (reference sequence). The V and J ends lost 7 bases and 9 bases, in that order; junction bases with no gene match: 11. CDR3 length equals 16 residues. CDR3 DNA: TGTGCCAGCAACGACGCCGGGACTAGCGGGAGCGGTGAGCAGTTCTTC. Translation gives CASNDAGTSGSGEQFF.

V and J are TRBV18 and TRBJ2-1; TRBD1 matches at 7 bases. J gave up 7 bases and V 3 bases, and 6 bases lay outside the gene matches. The germline CDR1 and CDR2 sequences are KGHSH and LQKENI. There are 14 residues in the CDR3. The CDR3 sequence: CASSPQAGGNEQFF. The CDR3 DNA sequence: TGTGCCAGCTCACCTCAGGCAGGGGGAAATGAGCAGTTCTTC.

This sequence joins TRBV6-5 and TRBJ2-6; D call uncertain. This CDR3 spans 13 amino acids. The germline V gene has CDR1 MNHEY and CDR2 SVGAGI. Trimming stripped 4 bases from V and 2 bases from J, with 3 bases between. CDR3 sequence: CASSSPGANVLTF. DNA for the CDR3: TGTGCCAGCAGTTCTCCTGGGGCCAACGTCCTGACTTTC.

This sequence joins TRBV5-1 and TRBJ2-3; the match to TRBD2 covers 8 bases. The CDR3 loop spans 16 amino acids. Germline CDR1 and CDR2: SGHRS and YFSETQ. J was trimmed by 3 bases and V by 4 bases; bases with no gene match: 10. The CDR3 DNA sequence: TGCGCCAGCAGCCCGGCGGGGGGCATCCGGACAGATACGCAGTATTTT. Protein sequence: CASSPAGGIRTDTQYF.

This clone was seen only a few times. The V call is TRBV19, the J call TRBJ2-1, with TRBD2 matching 8 bases. This CDR3 region has 15 residues. Germline assignment: CDR1 LNHDA and CDR2 SQIVND (reference sequence). Trimming cost V 7 bases and J 2 bases; bases outside gene matches: 7. CDR3 DNA: TGTGCCAGTAACACAGCGGGAGCGGCCTACAATGAGCAGTTCTTC. This sequence encodes CASNTAGAAYNEQFF.

This chain connects TRBV5-4 to TRBJ2-7; maybe TRBD1 (6 bases). V was pared by 4 bases and J by 8 bases, with 19 bases between. CDR3 size: 14 residues. Germline lookup yields CDR1 SGHNT and CDR2 YYREEE (reference sequence). CDR3 protein: CASSIQGPSGKQYF. Written as DNA, the CDR3 is TGTGCCAGCAGCATCCAGGGGCCCTCAGGAAAGCAGTACTTC.

This clone has more than one count but fewer than ten. V gene TRBV7-8 combines with J gene TRBJ1-1, with TRBD1 identical over 9 bases. The germline gives CDR1 SGHVS, CDR2 FQNEAQ. The CDR3 runs to 14 residues. The J segment lost 4 bases and the V segment lost 3 bases, leaving 3 bases of the junction unmatched. The CDR3 sequence: CASSLGTGSTEAFF. CDR3 coding DNA: TGTGCCAGCAGCTTGGGGACAGGGTCCACTGAAGCTTTCTTT. Full variable domain (missing parts from reference TRBV7-8 and TRBJ1-1): GAGVSQSPRYKVAKRGQDVALRCDPISGHVSLFWYQQALGQGPEFLTYFQNEAQLDKSGLPSDRFFAERPEGSVSTLKIQRTQQEDSAVYLCASSLGTGSTEAFFGQGTRLTVV.

The chain combines TRBV4-2 with TRBJ1-1; D may be TRBD1 (5 bases). V lost 0 bases, J lost 5 bases, and 7 bases lay in between. This CDR3 has 13 residues. CDR1 is LGHNA and CDR2 is YNFKEQ in the germline V gene. CDR3 sequence (DNA): TGTGCCAGCAGCCAAGACAGGGAAACTGAAGCTTTCTTT. Residues: CASSQDRETEAFF.

The CDR3 nucleotides are TGTGCCATCAGTGATCGGGGGGCTAACAATGAGCAGTTCTTC. Protein product: CAISDRGANNEQFF. The gene calls are TRBV10-3 and TRBJ2-1; perhaps TRBD2 as D (7 bases). Trimming took 3 bases from V and 5 from J, leaving 11 bases between them. Germline assignment: CDR1 ENHRY and CDR2 SYGVKD. CDR3 length: 14 residues.

This clone was recorded a few times. The chain uses TRBV9 and TRBJ2-1, with 15 bases aligning to TRBD2. The J segment lost 7 bases and the V segment lost 0 bases, leaving 11 bases of the junction unmatched. CDR1 is SGDLS and CDR2 is YYNGEE in the germline V gene. The CDR3 is made up of 19 amino acids. As DNA, the CDR3 is TGTGCCAGCAGCGTAGGGGAAGGGACTAGCGGGAGGAGGAGAAATGAGCAGTTCTTC. As protein: CASSVGEGTSGRRRNEQFF.

The rearrangement uses TRBV11-2 and TRBJ2-3; perhaps TRBD1 as D (6 bases). The germline V gene has CDR1 SGHAT and CDR2 FQNNGV. CDR3 length equals 15 residues. Trimming pared 0 bases from V and 4 bases from J, leaving 11 bases between. The CDR3: CASSLERGRSDTQYF. The CDR3 bases are TGTGCCAGCAGCTTAGAAAGGGGGAGATCAGATACGCAGTATTTT.

V is TRBV29-1 and J is TRBJ1-2, with no clear D. The V gene lost 2 bases and the J gene lost 7 bases, with 14 bases spanning the gap. The CDR3 consists of 13 residues. Germline V CDR1 and CDR2: SQVTM, ANQGSEA. Here the CDR3 reads CSVEQVGLSGYTF. In nucleotides, the CDR3 is TGCAGCGTTGAACAGGTCGGACTCTCTGGCTACACCTTC.

The CDR3 spells CASSESGPYEQYF. CDR3 coding DNA: TGCGCCAGCAGTGAGTCTGGGCCCTACGAGCAGTACTTC. The chain links TRBV10-2 to TRBJ2-7; D is undetermined. The germline V gene has CDR1 WSHSY and CDR2 SAAADI. The CDR3 totals 13 residues. The V end was cut by 0 bases, the J end by 2 bases, with 5 bases between.